The 9 T cell receptor beta chains below were found in one sample sequenced in a study of T-cell reconstitution after alpha-beta-depleted transplantation in children. Unique molecular identifiers were used in preparing the TCRbeta library. TCRdb re-called the PCR reads with MiXCR, one entry per CDR3 protein. The sample contains almost 400,000 distinct CDR3 sequences, about 20% of which appear only once. The sample was PBMCs from the stem cell graft donor, taken from the stem cell graft. The receptors originated from a human donor who donated a stem cell graft to a child with acute myeloid leukemia.

This clonotype was detected many times. The chain recombines TRBV12-3 or TRBV12-4 with TRBJ2-1, with 8 bases lining up with TRBD2. There are 16 residues in the CDR3. The V segment lost 3 bases and the J segment 7 bases; nucleotides outside the gene matches: 11. The CDR3 protein is CASSFISGSFENEQFF. CDR3 DNA sequence: TGTGCCAGCAGTTTTATAAGCGGGAGTTTTGAGAATGAGCAGTTCTTC.

This clonotype has more than one count but fewer than ten. This chain uses TRBV29-1 with TRBJ2-3; TRBD1 is a possible D gene (6 bases). Germline loops: CDR1 SQVTM, CDR2 ANQGSEA. The CDR3 spans 12 residues. The V end lost 8 bases, the J end lost 0 bases, and 9 bases lay between the germline ends. The CDR3 sequence is CSTGHSTDTQYF. In DNA form, the CDR3 reads TGCAGCACGGGACATAGCACAGATACGCAGTATTTT.

This clonotype has a count of ten or more. The rearrangement joins TRBV6-1 to TRBJ1-5, with D unclear. Trimming removed 6 bases from V and 0 bases from J, with 9 bases in between. Germline assignment: CDR1 MNHNS and CDR2 SASEGT. The CDR3 runs 14 residues. The CDR3 DNA reads as TGTGCCAGCAGCCGGCGGGATAGCAATCAGCCCCAGCATTTT. Protein: CASSRRDSNQPQHF.

This clonotype was seen at least ten times. The chain is built from TRBV29-1 and TRBJ2-7; 9 positions match TRBD2. The CDR3 consists of 11 residues. Germline CDR1 is SQVTM and CDR2 is ANQGSEA. V lost 7 bases, J lost 7 bases, and 5 bases stayed unmatched. The CDR3 sequence: CSGGRASEQYF. The CDR3 DNA is TGCAGCGGCGGGAGGGCCAGTGAGCAGTACTTC.

This clonotype was counted many times. The chain combines TRBV7-2 with TRBJ1-2, with 7 bases that match TRBD1. The V gene's germline CDR1 is SGHTA and CDR2 FQGNSA. The V segment lost 5 bases and the J segment 4 bases; nucleotides outside the gene matches: 4. The CDR3 extends over 13 amino acids. The CDR3 loop is CASSIQGLYGYTF. The CDR3 coding sequence is TGTGCCAGCAGCATACAGGGGCTCTATGGCTACACCTTC. The full variable domain, in which reference TRBV7-2 and TRBJ1-2 provide the parts outside the CDR3, is GAGVSQSPSNKVTEKGKDVELRCDPISGHTALYWYRQSLGQGLEFLIYFQGNSAPDKSGLPSDRFSAERTGGSVSTLTIQRTQQEDSAVYLCASSIQGLYGYTFGSGTRLTVV.

CDR3 loop: CASAGSFEQFF. In DNA, the CDR3 is TGTGCCAGTGCAGGGTCTTTTGAGCAGTTCTTC. The chain combines TRBV28 with TRBJ2-1; D is perhaps TRBD1 (5 bases). CDR3 length: 11 amino acids. V gave up 9 bases and J gave up 9 bases, with 12 bases separating them. CDR1 and CDR2 (germline): MDHEN, SYDVKM.

At least ten counts were recorded for this clonotype. V gene TRBV20-1 combines with J gene TRBJ2-7; D is possibly TRBD1 (6 bases). V lost 6 bases to trimming and J lost 6 bases, with 15 bases between them. CDR3 length equals 12 residues. Germline loops: CDR1 DFQATT, CDR2 SNEGSKA (reference sequence). The CDR3 bases are TGCAGTGCGGGGGCGGTGGCAACCGAGCAGTACTTC. It yields the protein CSAGAVATEQYF.

This sequence joins TRBV6-4 and TRBJ2-7; 8 bases agree with TRBD2. The V gene end was trimmed by 10 bases and the J gene end by 3 bases; junction bases not matched to a gene: 14. CDR3 size: 15 residues. Germline V gene sequence: CDR1 MRHNA, CDR2 SNTAGT. The CDR3 reads CAINRSGRAGYEQYF. In DNA, the CDR3 is TGTGCCATCAACAGGAGCGGGAGAGCCGGCTACGAGCAGTACTTC.

V usage is TRBV7-6 and J usage is TRBJ1-4; tentatively, D is TRBD1 (6 bases). Trimming pared 6 bases from V and 7 bases from J, leaving 36 bases between. CDR3 length: 21 amino acids. Germline V CDR1 and CDR2: SGHVS, FNYEAQ. CDR3 in amino acids: CASSLLSVGVQGLSPAEKLFF. The CDR3 nucleotides are TGTGCCAGCAGTCTCCTCTCGGTGGGGGTTCAGGGGCTTTCTCCGGCTGAAAAACTGTTTTTT. Full variable domain (outside the CDR3, taken from reference TRBV7-6 and TRBJ1-4): GAGVSQSPRYKVTKRGQDVALRCDPISGHVSLYWYRQALGQGPEFLTYFNYEAQQDKSGLPNDRFSAERPEGSISTLTIQRTEQRDSAMYRCASSLLSVGVQGLSPAEKLFFGSGTQLSVL.